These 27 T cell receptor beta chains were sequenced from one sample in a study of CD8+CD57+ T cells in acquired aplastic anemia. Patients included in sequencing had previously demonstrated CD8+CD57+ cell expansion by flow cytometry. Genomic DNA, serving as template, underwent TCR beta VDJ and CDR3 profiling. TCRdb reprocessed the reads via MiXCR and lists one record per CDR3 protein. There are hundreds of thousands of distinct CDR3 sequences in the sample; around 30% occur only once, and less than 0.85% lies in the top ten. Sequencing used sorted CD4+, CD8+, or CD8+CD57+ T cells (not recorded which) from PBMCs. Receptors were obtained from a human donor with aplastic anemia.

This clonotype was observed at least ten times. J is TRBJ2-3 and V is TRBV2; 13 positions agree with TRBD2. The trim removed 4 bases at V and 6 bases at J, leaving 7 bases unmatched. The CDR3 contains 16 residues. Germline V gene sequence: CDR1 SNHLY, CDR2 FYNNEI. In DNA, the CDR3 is TGTGCCAGCAGTGGATGGACTAGCGGGAGTCTGGATACGCAGTATTTT. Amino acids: CASSGWTSGSLDTQYF.

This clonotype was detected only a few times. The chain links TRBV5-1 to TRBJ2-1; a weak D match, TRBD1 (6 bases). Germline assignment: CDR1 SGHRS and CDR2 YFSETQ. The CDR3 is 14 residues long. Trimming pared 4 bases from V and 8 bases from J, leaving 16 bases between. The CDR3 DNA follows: TGCGCCAGCAGCGAACAGGGTCAGTACGATGAGCAGTTCTTC. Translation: CASSEQGQYDEQFF.

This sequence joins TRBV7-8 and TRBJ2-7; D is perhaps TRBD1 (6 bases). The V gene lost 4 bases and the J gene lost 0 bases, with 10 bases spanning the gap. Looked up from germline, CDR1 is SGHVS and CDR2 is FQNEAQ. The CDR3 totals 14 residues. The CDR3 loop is CASSSTGSSYEQYF. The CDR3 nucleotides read TGTGCCAGCAGCTCGACAGGTTCCTCCTACGAGCAGTACTTC.

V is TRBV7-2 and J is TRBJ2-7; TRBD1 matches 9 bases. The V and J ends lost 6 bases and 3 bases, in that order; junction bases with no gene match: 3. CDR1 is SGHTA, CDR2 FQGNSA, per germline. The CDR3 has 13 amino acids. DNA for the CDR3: TGTGCCAGCAGGACAGGGGGGATCTACGAGCAGTACTTC. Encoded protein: CASRTGGIYEQYF.

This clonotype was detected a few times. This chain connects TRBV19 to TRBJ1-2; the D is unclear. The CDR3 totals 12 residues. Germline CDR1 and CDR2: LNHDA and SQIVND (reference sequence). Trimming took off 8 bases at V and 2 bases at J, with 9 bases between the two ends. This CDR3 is CASWRGNYGYTF. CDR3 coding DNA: TGTGCCAGTTGGCGAGGGAACTATGGCTACACCTTC.

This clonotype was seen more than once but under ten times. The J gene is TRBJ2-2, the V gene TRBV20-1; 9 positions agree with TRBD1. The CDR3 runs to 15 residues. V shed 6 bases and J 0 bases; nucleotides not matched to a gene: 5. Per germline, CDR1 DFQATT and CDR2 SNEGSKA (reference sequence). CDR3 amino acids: CSAAGQGTNTGELFF. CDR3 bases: TGCAGTGCCGCTGGACAGGGGACGAACACCGGGGAGCTGTTTTTT.

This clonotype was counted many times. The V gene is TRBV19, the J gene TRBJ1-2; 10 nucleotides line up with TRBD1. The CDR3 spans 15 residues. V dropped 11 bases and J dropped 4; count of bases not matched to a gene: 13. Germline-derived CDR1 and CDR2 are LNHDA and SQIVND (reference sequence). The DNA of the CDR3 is TGTGCCGTCCGGGACAGGGGTTTAGGTGGCTATGGCTACACCTTC. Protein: CAVRDRGLGGYGYTF.

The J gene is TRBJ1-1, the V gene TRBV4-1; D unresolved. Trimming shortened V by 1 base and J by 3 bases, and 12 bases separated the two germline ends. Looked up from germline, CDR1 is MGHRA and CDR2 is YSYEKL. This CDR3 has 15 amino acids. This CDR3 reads CASSQGLGSHTEAFF. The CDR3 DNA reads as TGCGCCAGCAGCCAAGGTTTGGGGTCGCACACTGAAGCTTTCTTT.

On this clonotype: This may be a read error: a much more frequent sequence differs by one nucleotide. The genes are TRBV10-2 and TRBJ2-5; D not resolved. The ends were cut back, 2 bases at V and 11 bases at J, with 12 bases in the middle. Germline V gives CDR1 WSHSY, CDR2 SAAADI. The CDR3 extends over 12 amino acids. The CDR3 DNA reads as TGCGCCAGCAGTGAGATAGCCAGTGAGCAGTACTTC. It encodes CASSEIASEQYF.

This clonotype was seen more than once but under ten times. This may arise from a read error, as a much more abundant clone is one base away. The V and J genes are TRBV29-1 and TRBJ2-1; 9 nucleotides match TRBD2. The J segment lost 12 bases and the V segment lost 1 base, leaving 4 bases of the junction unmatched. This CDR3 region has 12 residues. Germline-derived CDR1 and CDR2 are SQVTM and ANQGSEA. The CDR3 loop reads CSVEGLAVGQFF. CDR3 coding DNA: TGCAGCGTTGAAGGACTAGCGGTTGGGCAGTTCTTC.

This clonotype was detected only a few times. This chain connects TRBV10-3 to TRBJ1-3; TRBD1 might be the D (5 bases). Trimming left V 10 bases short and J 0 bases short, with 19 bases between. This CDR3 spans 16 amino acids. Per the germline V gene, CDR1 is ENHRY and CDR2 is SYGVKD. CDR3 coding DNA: TGTGCCAGCAACGGTGAGGCAGGGATCTCTGGAAACACCATATATTTT. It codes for CASNGEAGISGNTIYF.

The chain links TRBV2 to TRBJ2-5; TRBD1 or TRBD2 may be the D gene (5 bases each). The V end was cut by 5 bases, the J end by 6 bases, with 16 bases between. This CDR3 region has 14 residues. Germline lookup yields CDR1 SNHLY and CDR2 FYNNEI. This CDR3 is CASSHGAREQTQYF. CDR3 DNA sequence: TGTGCCAGCAGTCACGGGGCCAGGGAGCAGACCCAGTACTTC.

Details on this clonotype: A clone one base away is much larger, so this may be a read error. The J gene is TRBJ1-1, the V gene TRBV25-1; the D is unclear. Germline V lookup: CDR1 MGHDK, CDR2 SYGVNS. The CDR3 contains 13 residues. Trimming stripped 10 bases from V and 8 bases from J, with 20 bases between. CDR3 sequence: CATPRLGCPEAFF. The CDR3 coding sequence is TGTGCCACCCCCCGCCTAGGCTGCCCAGAAGCTTTCTTT.

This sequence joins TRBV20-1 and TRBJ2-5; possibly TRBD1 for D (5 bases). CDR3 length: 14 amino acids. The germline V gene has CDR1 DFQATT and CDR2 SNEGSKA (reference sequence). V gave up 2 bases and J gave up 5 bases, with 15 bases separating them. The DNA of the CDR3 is TGCAGTGCTAGATTAGTTGCAGGGTGTGAGACCCAGTACTTC. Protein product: CSARLVAGCETQYF.

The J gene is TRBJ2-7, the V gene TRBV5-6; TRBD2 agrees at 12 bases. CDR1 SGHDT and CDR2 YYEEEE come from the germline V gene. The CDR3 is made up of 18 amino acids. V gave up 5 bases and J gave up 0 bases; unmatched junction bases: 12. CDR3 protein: CASSSDTSGRTLSYEQYF. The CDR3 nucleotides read TGTGCCAGCAGTTCCGATACTAGCGGGAGGACCCTCTCCTACGAGCAGTACTTC.

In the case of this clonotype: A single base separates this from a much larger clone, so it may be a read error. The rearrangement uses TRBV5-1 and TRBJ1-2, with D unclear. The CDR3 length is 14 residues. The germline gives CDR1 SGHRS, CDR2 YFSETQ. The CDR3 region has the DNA TGCGCCAGCAGCCCACTCCGCCTAGACTATGGCTACGCCTTC. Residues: CASSPLRLDYGYAF.

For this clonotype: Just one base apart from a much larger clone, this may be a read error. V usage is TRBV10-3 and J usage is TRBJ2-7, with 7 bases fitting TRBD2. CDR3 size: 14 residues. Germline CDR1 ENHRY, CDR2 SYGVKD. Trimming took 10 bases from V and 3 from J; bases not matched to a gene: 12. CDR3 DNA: TGTGCCAGCAGCTGGGCTAGCGGATACTACGAGCAGTACTTC. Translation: CASSWASGYYEQYF.

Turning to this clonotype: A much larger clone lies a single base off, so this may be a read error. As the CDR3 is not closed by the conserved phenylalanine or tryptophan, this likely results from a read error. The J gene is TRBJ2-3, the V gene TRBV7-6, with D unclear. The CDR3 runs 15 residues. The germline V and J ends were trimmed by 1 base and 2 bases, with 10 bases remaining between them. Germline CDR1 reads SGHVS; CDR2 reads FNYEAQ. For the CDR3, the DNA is TGTGCCAGCAGCTTAGTGGAACTTTACACAGATACGCAGTATCTT. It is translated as CASSLVELYTDTQYL.

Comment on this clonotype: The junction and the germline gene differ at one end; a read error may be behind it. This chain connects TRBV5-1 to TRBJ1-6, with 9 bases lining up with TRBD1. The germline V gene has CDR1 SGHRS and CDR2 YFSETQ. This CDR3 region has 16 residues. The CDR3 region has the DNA TGCGCCAGCAGCTTCGGCCGGGACAGGGATAATCCACCCCTCCACTTT. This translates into CASSFGRDRDNPPLHF.

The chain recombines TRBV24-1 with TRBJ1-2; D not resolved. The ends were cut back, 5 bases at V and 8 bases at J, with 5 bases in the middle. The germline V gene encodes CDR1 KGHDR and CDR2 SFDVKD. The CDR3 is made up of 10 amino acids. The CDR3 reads CATSGWGYTF. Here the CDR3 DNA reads TGTGCCACCAGTGGTTGGGGCTACACCTTC.

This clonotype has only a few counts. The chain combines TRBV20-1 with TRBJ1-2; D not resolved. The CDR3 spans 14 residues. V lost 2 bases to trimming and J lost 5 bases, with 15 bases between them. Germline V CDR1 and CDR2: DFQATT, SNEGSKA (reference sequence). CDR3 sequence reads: CSARSPGPMYGYTF. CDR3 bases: TGCAGTGCTAGATCCCCGGGTCCTATGTATGGCTACACCTTC.

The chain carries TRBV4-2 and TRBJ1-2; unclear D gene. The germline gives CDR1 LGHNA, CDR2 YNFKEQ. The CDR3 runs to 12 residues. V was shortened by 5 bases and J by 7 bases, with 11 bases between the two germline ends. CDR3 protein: CASSLTGSGYTF. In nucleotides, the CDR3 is TGTGCCAGCAGCTTGACGGGAAGTGGCTACACCTTC.

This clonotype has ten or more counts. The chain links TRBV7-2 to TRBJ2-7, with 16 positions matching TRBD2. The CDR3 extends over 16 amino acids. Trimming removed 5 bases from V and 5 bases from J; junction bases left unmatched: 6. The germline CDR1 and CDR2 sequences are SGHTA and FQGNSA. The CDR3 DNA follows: TGTGCCAGCAGCGCGGGACTAGCGGGAGGGCCCCACGAGCAGTACTTC. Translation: CASSAGLAGGPHEQYF. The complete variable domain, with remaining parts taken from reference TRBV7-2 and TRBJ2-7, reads GAGVSQSPSNKVTEKGKDVELRCDPISGHTALYWYRQSLGQGLEFLIYFQGNSAPDKSGLPSDRFSAERTGGSVSTLTIQRTQQEDSAVYLCASSAGLAGGPHEQYFGPGTRLTVT.

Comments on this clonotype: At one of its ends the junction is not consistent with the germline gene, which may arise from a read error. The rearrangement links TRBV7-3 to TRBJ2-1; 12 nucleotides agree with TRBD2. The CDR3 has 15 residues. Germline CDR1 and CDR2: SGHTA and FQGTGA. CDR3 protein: CTSSQGLAGYNEQFF. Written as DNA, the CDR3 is TGTACCAGCAGCCAAGGACTAGCGGGATACAATGAGCAGTTCTTC.

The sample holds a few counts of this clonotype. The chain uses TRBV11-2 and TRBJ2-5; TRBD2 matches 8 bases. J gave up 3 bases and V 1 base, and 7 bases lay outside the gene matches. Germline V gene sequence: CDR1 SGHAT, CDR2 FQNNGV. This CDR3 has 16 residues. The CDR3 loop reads CASSLGRSGMKETQYF. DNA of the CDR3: TGTGCCAGCAGCTTAGGCCGTAGCGGGATGAAAGAGACCCAGTACTTC.

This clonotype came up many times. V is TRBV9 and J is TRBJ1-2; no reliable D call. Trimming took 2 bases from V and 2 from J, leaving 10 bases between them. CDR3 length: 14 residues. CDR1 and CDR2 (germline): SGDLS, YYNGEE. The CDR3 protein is CASSVGLGNYGYTF. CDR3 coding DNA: TGTGCCAGCAGCGTTGGGTTGGGGAACTATGGCTACACCTTC.

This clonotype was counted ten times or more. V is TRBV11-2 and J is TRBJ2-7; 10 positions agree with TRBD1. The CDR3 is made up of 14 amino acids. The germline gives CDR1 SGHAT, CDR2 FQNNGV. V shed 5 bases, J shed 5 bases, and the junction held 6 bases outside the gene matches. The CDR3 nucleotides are TGTGCCAGCAGCCGGACGGACAGGGGGAACGAGCAGTACTTC. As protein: CASSRTDRGNEQYF.